Each of the 27 T cell receptor beta chains below was sequenced from the same sample in a study of identical twins' blood T cells. MiXCR, run by TCRdb on the 5' RACE reads, gives a single entry per CDR3 protein. The sample includes around 380,000 distinct CDR3 sequences, about 28% of them seen just once. The sequenced material came from PBMCs. All receptors derive from a woman between 18 and 55 years old in good health.

This clonotype was counted between two and nine times. The CDR3 loop is CASSLTDKRNTQYF. Written as DNA, the CDR3 is TGCGCCAGCAGCTTGACAGATAAGAGAAATACGCAGTATTTT. The chain employs TRBV5-1 and TRBJ2-3; unclear D gene. The CDR3 totals 14 residues. Trimming stripped 1 base from V and 7 bases from J, with 13 bases between. Germline V CDR1 and CDR2: SGHRS, YFSETQ. Together with reference TRBV5-1 and TRBJ2-3, the CDR3 gives the full variable domain: KAGVTQTPRYLIKTRGQQVTLSCSPISGHRSVSWYQQTPGQGLQFLFEYFSETQRNKGNFPGRFSGRQFSNSRSEMNVSTLELGDSALYLCASSLTDKRNTQYFGPGTRLTVL.

The table lists this clonotype with a few counts. V is TRBV28 and J is TRBJ2-1, with D tentatively TRBD1 or TRBD2 (6 bases each). V gave up 1 base and J gave up 6 bases, with 10 bases separating them. This CDR3 is 14 amino acids long. Per the germline V gene, CDR1 is MDHEN and CDR2 is SYDVKM. The CDR3, as DNA: TGTGCCAGCAGTTTATCGGGGGCCAGCAATGAGCAGTTCTTC. Its protein is CASSLSGASNEQFF.

The chain's CDR3 is CASKGIGDTYSYNEQFF. CDR3 bases: TGTGCCAGCAAGGGGATCGGGGACACCTATTCCTACAATGAGCAGTTCTTC. V gene TRBV2 combines with J gene TRBJ2-1; maybe TRBD1 (6 bases). Trimming removed 7 bases from V and 1 base from J, with 20 bases in between. In germline, CDR1 is SNHLY, CDR2 FYNNEI. This CDR3 is built from 17 residues. The variable domain in full, with the rest retrieved from reference TRBV2 and TRBJ2-1, is EPEVTQTPSHQVTQMGQEVILRCVPISNHLYFYWYRQILGQKVEFLVSFYNNEISEKSEIFDDQFSVERPDGSNFTLKIRSTKLEDSAMYFCASKGIGDTYSYNEQFFGPGTRLTVL.

This chain links TRBV7-2 with TRBJ1-1; D not resolved. V lost 0 bases to trimming and J lost 10 bases, with 9 bases between them. The CDR3 extends over 12 amino acids. The germline gives CDR1 SGHTA, CDR2 FQGNSA. CDR3 bases: TGTGCCAGCAGCTTAGCGCGGGGAGCAGCTTTCTTT. Residues: CASSLARGAAFF.

The rearrangement joins TRBV19 to TRBJ1-1, with D unclear. This CDR3 has 12 amino acids. The V end was cut by 5 bases, the J end by 6 bases, with 10 bases between. Germline assignment: CDR1 LNHDA and CDR2 SQIVND (reference sequence). The CDR3: CASSAPGPEAFF. The CDR3 region has the DNA TGTGCCAGTAGTGCGCCAGGTCCTGAAGCTTTCTTT.

This clonotype has a count of ten or more. This chain uses TRBV9 with TRBJ2-1; D is ambiguous. V was clipped by 7 bases and J by 8 bases, with 4 bases between them. Germline V lookup: CDR1 SGDLS, CDR2 YYNGEE. The CDR3 is made up of 9 amino acids. The CDR3 DNA follows: TGTGCCAGCGGACATGAGCAGTTCTTC. Protein product: CASGHEQFF. Combining the CDR3 with reference TRBV9 and TRBJ2-1 gives the whole variable domain DSGVTQTPKHLITATGQRVTLRCSPRSGDLSVYWYQQSLDQGLQFLIQYYNGEERAKGNILERFSAQQFPDLHSELNLSSLELGDSALYFCASGHEQFFGPGTRLTVL.

This clonotype was detected a few times. The V gene is TRBV6-6, the J gene TRBJ2-2; 13 bases align to TRBD2. Germline V gene data show CDR1 as MNHNY and CDR2 as SVGAGI (reference sequence). This CDR3 spans 19 amino acids. V lost 0 bases to trimming and J lost 6 bases; unmatched junction nucleotides: 10. The CDR3 protein is CASSYSRTSGGFAAGELFF. DNA of the CDR3: TGTGCCAGCAGTTACTCCAGGACTAGCGGGGGATTTGCGGCCGGGGAGCTGTTTTTT.

Worth noting for this clonotype: An end of the junction does not agree with germline; a read error may underlie this. The V and J genes are TRBV12-3 or TRBV12-4 and TRBJ2-1; no definite D call. The CDR3 sequence is 16 residues long. CDR3 sequence: CASSPGSPSSCNEQFF. The CDR3 DNA is TGTGCCAGCAGCCCCGGTTCACCGAGTTCCTGCAATGAGCAGTTCTTC.

V and J are TRBV5-1 and TRBJ2-2; 11 bases agree with TRBD1. The CDR3 totals 15 residues. Germline CDR1 and CDR2: SGHRS and YFSETQ. V dropped 2 bases and J dropped 4; count of bases not matched to a gene: 1. CDR3 amino acids: CASSFGTGGTGELFF. The DNA for the CDR3 is TGCGCCAGCAGCTTTGGGACAGGGGGCACCGGGGAGCTGTTTTTT.

The V gene is TRBV21-1, the J gene TRBJ2-4; the table gives TRBD1 as D, unverified against the DNA. TRBV21-1 is a listed pseudogene. The CDR3 consists of 15 residues. The CDR3 protein is CASSKTRQGKNIQYF. The DNA for the CDR3 is TGTGCCAGCAGCAAGACCCGACAGGGGAAAAACATTCAGTACTTC.

The rearrangement joins TRBV7-2 to TRBJ2-2, with no clear D. CDR1 and CDR2 (germline): SGHTA, FQGNSA. The CDR3 is made up of 15 amino acids. Trimming removed 5 bases from V and 3 bases from J, with 13 bases in between. The CDR3 sequence is CASSDFASHTGELFF. CDR3 nucleotide sequence: TGTGCCAGCAGCGATTTTGCTAGTCACACCGGGGAGCTGTTTTTT.

This chain connects TRBV18 to TRBJ2-2; D is possibly TRBD1 (6 bases). Germline V gives CDR1 KGHSH, CDR2 LQKENI. The CDR3 has 16 amino acids. Trimming left V 4 bases short and J 6 bases short, with 18 bases between. In DNA form, the CDR3 reads TGTGCCAGCTCACAAGCCGCACGGACAGAGGCCGGGGAGCTGTTTTTT. Protein product: CASSQAARTEAGELFF.

This sequence joins TRBV20-1 and TRBJ2-2, with TRBD1 matching 9 bases. V shed 2 bases, J shed 7 bases, and the junction held 5 bases outside the gene matches. In germline, CDR1 is DFQATT, CDR2 SNEGSKA (reference sequence). The CDR3 runs 14 residues. In DNA, the CDR3 is TGCAGTGCTAGACGGGACAGGGCGGACGGGGAGCTGTTTTTT. This translates into CSARRDRADGELFF.

This chain uses TRBV29-1 with TRBJ1-1; 10 bases are a match to TRBD1. The J segment lost 10 bases and the V segment lost 3 bases, leaving 11 bases of the junction unmatched. Germline CDR1 and CDR2: SQVTM and ANQGSEA. The CDR3 totals 14 residues. CDR3 DNA sequence: TGCAGCGTTGATAAGGGACAGGGGATGGGAAGAGCTTTCTTT. This sequence encodes CSVDKGQGMGRAFF.

This clonotype was found a few times. The CDR3 loop is CSASTSGNQETQYF. In DNA form, the CDR3 reads TGCAGTGCTAGCACTAGCGGTAACCAAGAGACCCAGTACTTC. The rearrangement uses TRBV20-1 and TRBJ2-5; 8 nucleotides agree with TRBD2. This CDR3 is 14 amino acids long. V was pared by 3 bases and J by 0 bases, with 3 bases of the junction left unmatched. Germline assignment: CDR1 DFQATT and CDR2 SNEGSKA (reference sequence).

On this clonotype: Being one base from a much bigger clone, this may be a read error. V usage is TRBV29-1 and J usage is TRBJ1-1, with D possibly TRBD1 on 6 matching bases. The CDR3 runs to 11 residues. Germline CDR1 SQVTM, CDR2 ANQGSEA. In DNA, the CDR3 is TGCGGCGCTACAGGGCCCACTGAAGCTTTCTTT. Translation: CGATGPTEAFF.

This rearrangement joins TRBV20-1 to TRBJ1-6; no clear D. The CDR3 length is 18 residues. From germline, CDR1 is DFQATT and CDR2 SNEGSKA (reference sequence). Trimming removed 0 bases from V and 0 bases from J, with 15 bases in between. This chain's CDR3 is CSARDEGGHSSYNSPLHF. CDR3 coding DNA: TGCAGTGCTAGAGATGAAGGAGGGCATAGCTCCTATAATTCACCCCTCCACTTT.

A few counts support this clonotype. The chain is built from TRBV7-2 and TRBJ1-1; no clear D. The CDR3 length is 15 residues. With 0 bases removed from V and 8 bases from J, the gap between germline ends came to 16 bases. CDR1 is SGHTA and CDR2 is FQGNSA in the germline V gene. CDR3 in amino acids: CASSLAPGTNAEAFF. Written as DNA, the CDR3 is TGTGCCAGCAGCTTAGCCCCAGGCACGAACGCGGAAGCTTTCTTT.

This clonotype appeared once. This sequence may be a read error, since a much larger clone differs from it by one base. The CDR3 carries no conserved terminal phenylalanine or tryptophan, so it likely arises from a read error. The chain has TRBV29-1 and TRBJ1-1; D unresolved. Germline loops: CDR1 SQVTM, CDR2 ANQGSEA. The CDR3 has 13 amino acids. V was cut by 1 base and J by 1 base, with 7 bases left in between. The CDR3 region is CSVEVERNTEAFS. Written as DNA, the CDR3 is TGCAGCGTTGAAGTCGAGAGGAACACTGAAGCTTTCTCT.

The chain couples TRBV20-1 to TRBJ1-6; D unclear. CDR1 is DFQATT and CDR2 is SNEGSKA in the germline V gene (reference sequence). V lost 3 bases to trimming and J lost 0 bases, with 0 bases between them. The CDR3 loop spans 12 amino acids. CDR3 bases: TGCAGTGCTAGCTCCTATAATTCACCCCTCCACTTT. This codes for CSASSYNSPLHF.

The chain is built from TRBV5-4 and TRBJ1-3; weak D call: TRBD1 (5 bases). CDR3 length: 15 residues. Between the trimmed V and J ends, which lost 1 base and 2 bases, there was a span of 10 bases. Germline loops: CDR1 SGHNT, CDR2 YYREEE (reference sequence). CDR3 sequence (DNA): TGTGCCAGCAGCTTGCAAGGGGTCCCTGGAAACACCATATATTTT. This codes for CASSLQGVPGNTIYF.

This clonotype came up a few times. The chain has TRBV29-1 and TRBJ2-1; 11 bases match TRBD2. The CDR3 consists of 14 residues. Germline values: CDR1 SQVTM, CDR2 ANQGSEA. V dropped 4 bases and J dropped 8; count of bases not matched to a gene: 7. CDR3 DNA: TGCAGCGTTGTGAGGCTAGCGGGAGGCCATGAGCAGTTCTTC. This sequence encodes CSVVRLAGGHEQFF.

This clonotype was seen more than once but under ten times. V usage is TRBV2 and J usage is TRBJ2-3; 13 nucleotides align to TRBD2. This CDR3 is 17 amino acids long. The ends lost 5 bases at V and 5 bases at J; junction bases unmatched: 10. CDR1 and CDR2 (germline): SNHLY, FYNNEI. The CDR3 DNA sequence: TGTGCCAGCAGTCAGCCGGGACTAGCGGGGTCGATAGATACGCAGTATTTT. This codes for CASSQPGLAGSIDTQYF.

Only a few counts were recorded for this clonotype. CDR3 nucleotide sequence: TGCAGTGCTAGAGATACGGCAGACACTGAAGCTTTCTTT. Its translation is CSARDTADTEAFF. This chain connects TRBV20-1 to TRBJ1-1; D remains ambiguous. The CDR3 runs to 13 residues. Per the germline V gene, CDR1 is DFQATT and CDR2 is SNEGSKA (reference sequence). V was pared by 0 bases and J by 3 bases, with 8 bases between.

This clonotype was counted a few times. The V gene is TRBV18, the J gene TRBJ1-5; D remains unclear. The CDR3 runs 16 residues. CDR1 is KGHSH, CDR2 LQKENI, per germline. Trimming left V 1 base short and J 2 bases short, with 12 bases between. The CDR3 nucleotides read TGTGCCAGCTCACCACGGAATGGAGACGGCAATCAGCCCCAGCATTTT. Translation: CASSPRNGDGNQPQHF.

The V and J genes are TRBV6-2 or TRBV6-3 and TRBJ1-5; D is undetermined. V was shortened by 6 bases and J by 0 bases, with 18 bases between the two germline ends. The CDR3 covers 17 residues. Germline loops: CDR1 MNHEY, CDR2 SVGEGT. This CDR3 reads CASSPRVVRHSNQPQHF. In DNA, the CDR3 is TGTGCCAGCAGCCCACGGGTGGTGCGACATAGCAATCAGCCCCAGCATTTT.

This clonotype has more than one count but fewer than ten. The chain couples TRBV6-6 to TRBJ2-1; 9 nucleotides agree with TRBD1. Trimming cost V 6 bases and J 2 bases; bases outside gene matches: 5. This CDR3 spans 15 amino acids. From germline, CDR1 is MNHNY and CDR2 SVGAGI (reference sequence). This chain's CDR3 is CASSGTGRTYNEQFF. In DNA, the CDR3 is TGTGCCAGCAGCGGGACAGGGCGTACCTACAATGAGCAGTTCTTC.